The rows below give T cell receptor beta chains drawn from one sample of a study of cytomegalovirus exposure and HLA in healthy donors. Data came from immunoSEQ multiplex PCR; TCRdb stores just in-frame clones and leaves some out. The profile shows 150,000 to 200,000 clones, more than 70% of them singletons. Sequencing was performed on PBMCs. The receptors were gathered from a male donor in good health and CMV-seronegative. The CDR3 runs from the conserved cysteine through the conserved F or W. A D gene is named only where the DNA matches it firmly. Expanded clones are given a class, and other clones once, few, many or no size at all.

length	J	size	D	V	DNA	CDR3
14	TRBJ2-5	NA	NA	TRBV4-2	TGTGCCAGCAGCCAAGCCGGGAGCGGCGAGACCCAGTACTTC	CASSQAGSGETQYF
15	TRBJ2-7	NA	TRBD2	TRBV5-8	TGTGCCAGCAGCGGGACTAGCGGGAGAAACGGCGAGCAGTACTTC	CASSGTSGRNGEQYF
14	TRBJ2-1	few	TRBD2	TRBV6-4	TGTGCCAGCAGTGGCGGGAGCTCCTACAATGAGCAGTTCTTC	CASSGGSSYNEQFF
13	TRBJ1-1	NA	NA	TRBV5-4	TGTGCCGGTGCCGCAGCGAGGGACACTGAAGCTTTCTTT	CAGAAARDTEAFF
15	TRBJ2-7	NA	TRBD1	TRBV18	TGTGCCAGCTCGCCCGGGACAGGGAGATTGTACGAGCAGTACTTC	CASSPGTGRLYEQYF
16	TRBJ1-2	NA	TRBD1	TRBV19	TGTGCCAGTAGTACCTCCTCCGGACAGGCAGGGTATGGCTACACCTTC	CASSTSSGQAGYGYTF
15	TRBJ2-7	NA	NA	TRBV4-1	TGCGCCAGCAGCCAAGATGGTCAGGCCTCCTACGAGCAGTACTTC	CASSQDGQASYEQYF
11	TRBJ1-2	NA	NA	TRBV6-5	TGTGCCAGCAGTGAAGCCCTTCGCTACACCTTC	CASSEALRYTF
15	TRBJ2-7	NA	TRBD1	TRBV5-4	TGTGCCAGCAGCTTGGTGCCAGGGGGCACGTACGAGCAGTACTTC	CASSLVPGGTYEQYF
15	TRBJ2-5	NA	TRBD1	TRBV13	TGTGCCAGCAGCGTATTGGGACAGGGGATGGTGACCCAGTACTTC	CASSVLGQGMVTQYF
14	TRBJ2-1	NA	NA	TRBV2	TGTGCCAGCAGTGGTGACAGGAGCCACAATGAGCAGTTCTTC	CASSGDRSHNEQFF
14	TRBJ1-3	once	NA	TRBV13	TGTGCCAGCAGCTTTCAAGGAGCTGGAAACACCATATATTTT	CASSFQGAGNTIYF
16	TRBJ2-5	once	NA	TRBV7-9	TGTGCCAGCAGCCCACCCCCGGCGGGGATTTCGGAGACCCAGTACTTC	CASSPPPAGISETQYF
12	TRBJ2-7	NA	NA	TRBV2	TGTGCCAGCAGCGGGGACACCTACGAGCAGTACTTC	CASSGDTYEQYF
15	TRBJ2-7	NA	NA	TRBV10-3	TGTGCCATCAGCACCTCCGGGACTTTCTCCTACGAGCAGTACTTC	CAISTSGTFSYEQYF
14	TRBJ2-7	NA	NA	TRBV19	TGTGCCAGTAACCCGGGACTCCTCTCCTACGAGCAGTACTTC	CASNPGLLSYEQYF
13	TRBJ2-5	once	NA	TRBV9	TGTGCCAGCAGCACCCGCCAGCAAGAGACCCAGTACTTC	CASSTRQQETQYF
16	TRBJ2-4	NA	NA	TRBV5-8	TGTGCCAGCAGTGCGGGGTTACGGCCAGCCAAAAACATTCAGTACTTC	CASSAGLRPAKNIQYF
15	TRBJ2-2	NA	TRBD1	TRBV10-1	TGCGCCAGCTTCGGGACAGGGCGTCACACCGGGGAGCTGTTTTTT	CASFGTGRHTGELFF
14	TRBJ2-7	once	TRBD1	TRBV18	TGTGCCAGCTCACCAGGGACAGGTTCATACGAGCAGTACTTC	CASSPGTGSYEQYF
13	TRBJ1-2	once	TRBD1	TRBV19	TGTGCCACTCGGGACAGTACCAACTATGGCTACACCTTC	CATRDSTNYGYTF
14	TRBJ1-4	NA	TRBD1	TRBV2	TGTGCCACCAACCGACAGGGGGCTTTTGAAAAACTGTTTTTT	CATNRQGAFEKLFF
15	TRBJ1-6	NA	TRBD1	TRBV6-5	TGTGCCAGCAGGTGGGACAGGGGGCATAATTCACCCCTCCACTTT	CASRWDRGHNSPLHF